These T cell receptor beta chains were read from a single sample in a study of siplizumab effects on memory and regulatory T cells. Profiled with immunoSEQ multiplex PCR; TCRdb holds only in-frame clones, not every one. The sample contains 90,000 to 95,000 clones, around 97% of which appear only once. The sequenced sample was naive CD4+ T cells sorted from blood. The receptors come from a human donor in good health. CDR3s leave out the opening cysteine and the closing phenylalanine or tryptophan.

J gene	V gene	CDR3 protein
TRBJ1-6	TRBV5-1	ASSLSTLQGGERGSPLH
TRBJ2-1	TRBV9	ASSVGPHNEQF
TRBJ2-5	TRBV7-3	ASSLTRGGQETQY
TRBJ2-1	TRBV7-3	ASSLIGTTSYNEQF
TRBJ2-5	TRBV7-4	ASSWSRDRVETQY
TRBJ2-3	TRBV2	ASSEAWRTTDTQY
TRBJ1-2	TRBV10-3	AISVGTGIYGYT
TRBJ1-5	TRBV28	ATGGGANQPQH
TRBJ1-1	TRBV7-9	AEQEGFAEAF
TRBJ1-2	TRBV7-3	ASSLTADRVH
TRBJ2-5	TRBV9	ASSVGPGGIKGGETQY
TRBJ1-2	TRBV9	ASSLGFGYT
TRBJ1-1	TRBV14	ASSQATGITEAF
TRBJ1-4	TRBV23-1	ASPNEKLF
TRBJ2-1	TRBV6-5	ASRSALPLDNEQF
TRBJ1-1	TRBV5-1	ASSPEGGAAEAF
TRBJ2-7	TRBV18	ASSPGGLVEQY
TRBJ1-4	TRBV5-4	ASSPYGATNEKLF
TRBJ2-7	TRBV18	ASSQTGHSSYEQY
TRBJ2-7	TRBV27	ASRRAYEQY
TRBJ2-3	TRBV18	ASSPGGNTDTQY
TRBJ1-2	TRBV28	ASRTGQTRNLGYT
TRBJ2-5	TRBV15	ATSRGTFQETQY
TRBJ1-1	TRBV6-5	ATRTGALNTEAF
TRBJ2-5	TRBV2	ASTGGLAGAYQETQY
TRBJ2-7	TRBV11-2	ASSQRNEQY
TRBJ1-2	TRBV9	ASSVDTERYGYT
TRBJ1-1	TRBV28	ASITHSLHHMNTEAF
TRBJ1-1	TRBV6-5	ASSLVGRAEAF
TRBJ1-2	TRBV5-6	ASSRDHLTRGPGYT
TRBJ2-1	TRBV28	ASGGSYNEQF
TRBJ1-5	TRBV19	ASSPDYSNQPQH
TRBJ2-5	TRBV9	ASSGLGSGIREETQY
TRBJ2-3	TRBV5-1	ASRDSPDTDTQY
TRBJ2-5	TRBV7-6	ASSLSEETQY
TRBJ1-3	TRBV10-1	ASTLGLGNTIY
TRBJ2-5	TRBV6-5	ASSYARRTPREDQY
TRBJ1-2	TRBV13	ASSSQQGYGYT
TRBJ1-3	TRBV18	ASSANPGQGNTIY
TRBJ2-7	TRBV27	ASSLTVFLRNEQY
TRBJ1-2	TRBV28	ASSAGTYGYT
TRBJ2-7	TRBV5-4	ASSLGGGREQY
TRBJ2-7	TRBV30	ACGDPILGEQY
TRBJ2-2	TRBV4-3	ASSQEIQVTANTGELF
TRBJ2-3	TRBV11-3	ASTGEGTDTQY
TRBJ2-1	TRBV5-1	ASSLVNNEQF
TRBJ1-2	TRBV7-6	ASSLGLTGREDGYT
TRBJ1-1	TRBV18	ASSPFTQGSSEAF